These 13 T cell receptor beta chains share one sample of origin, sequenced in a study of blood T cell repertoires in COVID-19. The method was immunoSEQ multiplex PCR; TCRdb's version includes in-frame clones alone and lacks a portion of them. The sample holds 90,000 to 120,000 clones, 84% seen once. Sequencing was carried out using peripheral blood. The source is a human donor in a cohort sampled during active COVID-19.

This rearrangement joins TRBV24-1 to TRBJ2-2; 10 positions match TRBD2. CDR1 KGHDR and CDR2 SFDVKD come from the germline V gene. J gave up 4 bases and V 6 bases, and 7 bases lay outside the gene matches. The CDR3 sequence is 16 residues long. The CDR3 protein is CATSLEREGLTGELFF. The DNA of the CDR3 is TGTGCCACCAGTCTAGAGCGGGAGGGCCTCACCGGGGAGCTGTTTTTT.

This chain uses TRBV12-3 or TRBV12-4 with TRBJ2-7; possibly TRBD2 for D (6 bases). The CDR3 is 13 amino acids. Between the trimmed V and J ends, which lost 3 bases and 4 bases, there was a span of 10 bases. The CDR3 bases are TGTGCCAGCAGTTTGGAGGGCCGTTACGAGCAGTACTTC. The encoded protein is CASSLEGRYEQYF.

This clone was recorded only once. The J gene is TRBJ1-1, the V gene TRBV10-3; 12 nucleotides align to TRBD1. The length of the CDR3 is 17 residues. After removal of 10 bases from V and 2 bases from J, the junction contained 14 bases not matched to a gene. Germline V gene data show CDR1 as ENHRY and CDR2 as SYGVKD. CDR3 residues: CATVPEAGQGANTEAFF. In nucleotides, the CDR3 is TGTGCCACCGTTCCCGAGGCGGGACAGGGGGCCAACACTGAAGCTTTCTTT.

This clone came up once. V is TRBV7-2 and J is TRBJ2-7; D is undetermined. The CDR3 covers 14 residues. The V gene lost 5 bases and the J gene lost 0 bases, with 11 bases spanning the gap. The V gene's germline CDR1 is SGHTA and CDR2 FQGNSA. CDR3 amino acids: CASSPTLSSYEQYV. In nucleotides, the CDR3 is TGTGCCAGCAGCCCCACCCTCAGCTCCTACGAGCAGTACGTC.

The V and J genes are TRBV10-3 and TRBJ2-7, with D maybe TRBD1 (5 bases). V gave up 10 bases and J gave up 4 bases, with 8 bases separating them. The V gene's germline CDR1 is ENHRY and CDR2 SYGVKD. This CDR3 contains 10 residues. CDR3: CATGHYEQYF. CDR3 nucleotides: TGTGCCACCGGACATTACGAGCAGTACTTC.

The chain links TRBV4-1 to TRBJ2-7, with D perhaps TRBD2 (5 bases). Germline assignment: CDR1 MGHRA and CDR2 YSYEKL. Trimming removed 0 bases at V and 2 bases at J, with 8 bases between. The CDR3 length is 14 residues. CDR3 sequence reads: CASSQDLATYEQYF. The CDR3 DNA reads TGCGCCAGCAGCCAAGATCTAGCTACCTACGAGCAGTACTTC.

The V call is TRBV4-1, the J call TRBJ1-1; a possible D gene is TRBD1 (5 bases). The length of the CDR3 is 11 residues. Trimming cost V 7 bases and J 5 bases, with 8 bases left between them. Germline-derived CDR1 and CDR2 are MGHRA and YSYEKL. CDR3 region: CASTRGTEAFF. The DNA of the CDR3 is TGCGCCAGCACCCGGGGGACTGAAGCTTTCTTT.

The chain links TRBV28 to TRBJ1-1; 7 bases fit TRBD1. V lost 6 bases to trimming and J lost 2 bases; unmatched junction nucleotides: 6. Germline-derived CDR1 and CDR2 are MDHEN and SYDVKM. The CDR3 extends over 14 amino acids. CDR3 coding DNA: TGTGCCAGCAGCATCGGACAGGCAAACACTGAAGCTTTCTTT. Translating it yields CASSIGQANTEAFF.

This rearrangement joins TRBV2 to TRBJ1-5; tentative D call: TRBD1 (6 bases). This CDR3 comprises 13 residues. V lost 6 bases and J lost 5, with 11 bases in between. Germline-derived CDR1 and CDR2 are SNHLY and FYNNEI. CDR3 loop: CASSRGRDQPQHF. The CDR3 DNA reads TGTGCCAGCAGCAGGGGTCGGGATCAGCCCCAGCATTTT. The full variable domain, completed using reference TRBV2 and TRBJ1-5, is EPEVTQTPSHQVTQMGQEVILRCVPISNHLYFYWYRQILGQKVEFLVSFYNNEISEKSEIFDDQFSVERPDGSNFTLKIRSTKLEDSAMYFCASSRGRDQPQHFGDGTRLSIL.

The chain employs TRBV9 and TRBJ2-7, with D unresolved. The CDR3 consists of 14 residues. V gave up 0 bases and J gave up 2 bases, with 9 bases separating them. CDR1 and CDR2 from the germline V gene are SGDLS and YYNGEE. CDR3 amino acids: CASSVGGGTYEQYF. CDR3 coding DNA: TGTGCCAGCAGCGTAGGAGGCGGTACCTACGAGCAGTACTTC.

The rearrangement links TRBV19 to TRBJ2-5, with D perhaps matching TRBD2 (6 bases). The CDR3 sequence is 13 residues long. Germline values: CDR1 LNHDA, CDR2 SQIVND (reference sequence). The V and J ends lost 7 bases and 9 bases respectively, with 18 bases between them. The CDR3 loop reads CASTSGTRGAQYF. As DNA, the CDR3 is TGTGCCAGTACCTCCGGGACTCGAGGGGCCCAGTACTTC.

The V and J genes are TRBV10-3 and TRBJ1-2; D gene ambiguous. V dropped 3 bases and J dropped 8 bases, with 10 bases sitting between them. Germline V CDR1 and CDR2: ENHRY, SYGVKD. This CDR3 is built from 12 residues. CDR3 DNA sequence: TGTGCCATCAGTGACGGGGATTACGGCTACACCTTC. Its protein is CAISDGDYGYTF.

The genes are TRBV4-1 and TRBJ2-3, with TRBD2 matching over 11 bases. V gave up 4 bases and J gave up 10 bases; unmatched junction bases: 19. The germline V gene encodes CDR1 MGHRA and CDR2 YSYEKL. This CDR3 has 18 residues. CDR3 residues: CASSPLGKRGTSGWSQYF. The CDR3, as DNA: TGCGCCAGCAGCCCCCTCGGTAAGCGTGGGACTAGCGGATGGTCGCAGTATTTT.